This T cell receptor beta chain came from a study of regulatory T cells in long-lasting Graves disease. For TCR beta, libraries came from iRepertoire HTBI primers and Arm-PCR of CDR3 regions. TCRdb passed the multiplex PCR reads through MiXCR, listing each CDR3 protein once. In the table there are around 400,000 distinct CDR3 sequences, around a sixth of which are singletons. The time point here: newly diagnosed GD, antithyroid drugs for less than 3 months. PBMC-extracted RNA yielded the TCR library. The CDR3 contains 17 residues. Trimming left V 2 bases short and J 0 bases short, with 11 bases between. Germline CDR1 LNHDA, CDR2 SQIVND (reference sequence).

The source was peripheral blood mononuclear cells (PBMCs), collected at new diagnosis, from a patient treated with antithyroid drugs. The chain links TRBV19 to TRBJ2-6; TRBD1 might be the D (6 bases). This TCR was recovered from a female donor with Graves disease. Written as DNA, the CDR3 is TGTGCCAGTAGTATAAGGACAGTCGACTCTGGGGCCAACGTCCTGACTTTC. It codes for CASSIRTVDSGANVLTF.